The sequence of this TCR beta chain was determined in a study of OX40 agonist ivuxolimab in advanced cancers. Study-level findings and limits: More expanded clones were seen, on average, in CD8+ T cells than in CD4+. What antigens the expanded peripheral T cells recognized was never established.

In regard to this clone: Its antigen is undetermined.

Germline V gene data show CDR1 as ENHRY and CDR2 as SYGVKD. CDR3 size: 14 residues. Trimming took 6 bases from V and 5 from J; bases not matched to a gene: 6. TCRdb's copy holds only in-frame clones and misses some; the assay was immunoSEQ multiplex PCR. Among about 120,000 clones, 75% to 90% were seen once, and the ten largest hold about 0.55%. V gene TRBV10-3 combines with J gene TRBJ2-5, with 10 bases fitting TRBD1. Sequenced material: CD4+ or CD8+ T cells sorted from blood, taken in a trial of the OX40 agonist ivuxolimab. The source is an adult with an advanced solid tumor such as melanoma, head and neck, liver or kidney cancer. CDR3 nucleotide sequence: TGTGCCATCAGCCCGGGACAGGGGAGGGAGACCCAGTACTTC. This encodes CAISPGQGRETQYF.